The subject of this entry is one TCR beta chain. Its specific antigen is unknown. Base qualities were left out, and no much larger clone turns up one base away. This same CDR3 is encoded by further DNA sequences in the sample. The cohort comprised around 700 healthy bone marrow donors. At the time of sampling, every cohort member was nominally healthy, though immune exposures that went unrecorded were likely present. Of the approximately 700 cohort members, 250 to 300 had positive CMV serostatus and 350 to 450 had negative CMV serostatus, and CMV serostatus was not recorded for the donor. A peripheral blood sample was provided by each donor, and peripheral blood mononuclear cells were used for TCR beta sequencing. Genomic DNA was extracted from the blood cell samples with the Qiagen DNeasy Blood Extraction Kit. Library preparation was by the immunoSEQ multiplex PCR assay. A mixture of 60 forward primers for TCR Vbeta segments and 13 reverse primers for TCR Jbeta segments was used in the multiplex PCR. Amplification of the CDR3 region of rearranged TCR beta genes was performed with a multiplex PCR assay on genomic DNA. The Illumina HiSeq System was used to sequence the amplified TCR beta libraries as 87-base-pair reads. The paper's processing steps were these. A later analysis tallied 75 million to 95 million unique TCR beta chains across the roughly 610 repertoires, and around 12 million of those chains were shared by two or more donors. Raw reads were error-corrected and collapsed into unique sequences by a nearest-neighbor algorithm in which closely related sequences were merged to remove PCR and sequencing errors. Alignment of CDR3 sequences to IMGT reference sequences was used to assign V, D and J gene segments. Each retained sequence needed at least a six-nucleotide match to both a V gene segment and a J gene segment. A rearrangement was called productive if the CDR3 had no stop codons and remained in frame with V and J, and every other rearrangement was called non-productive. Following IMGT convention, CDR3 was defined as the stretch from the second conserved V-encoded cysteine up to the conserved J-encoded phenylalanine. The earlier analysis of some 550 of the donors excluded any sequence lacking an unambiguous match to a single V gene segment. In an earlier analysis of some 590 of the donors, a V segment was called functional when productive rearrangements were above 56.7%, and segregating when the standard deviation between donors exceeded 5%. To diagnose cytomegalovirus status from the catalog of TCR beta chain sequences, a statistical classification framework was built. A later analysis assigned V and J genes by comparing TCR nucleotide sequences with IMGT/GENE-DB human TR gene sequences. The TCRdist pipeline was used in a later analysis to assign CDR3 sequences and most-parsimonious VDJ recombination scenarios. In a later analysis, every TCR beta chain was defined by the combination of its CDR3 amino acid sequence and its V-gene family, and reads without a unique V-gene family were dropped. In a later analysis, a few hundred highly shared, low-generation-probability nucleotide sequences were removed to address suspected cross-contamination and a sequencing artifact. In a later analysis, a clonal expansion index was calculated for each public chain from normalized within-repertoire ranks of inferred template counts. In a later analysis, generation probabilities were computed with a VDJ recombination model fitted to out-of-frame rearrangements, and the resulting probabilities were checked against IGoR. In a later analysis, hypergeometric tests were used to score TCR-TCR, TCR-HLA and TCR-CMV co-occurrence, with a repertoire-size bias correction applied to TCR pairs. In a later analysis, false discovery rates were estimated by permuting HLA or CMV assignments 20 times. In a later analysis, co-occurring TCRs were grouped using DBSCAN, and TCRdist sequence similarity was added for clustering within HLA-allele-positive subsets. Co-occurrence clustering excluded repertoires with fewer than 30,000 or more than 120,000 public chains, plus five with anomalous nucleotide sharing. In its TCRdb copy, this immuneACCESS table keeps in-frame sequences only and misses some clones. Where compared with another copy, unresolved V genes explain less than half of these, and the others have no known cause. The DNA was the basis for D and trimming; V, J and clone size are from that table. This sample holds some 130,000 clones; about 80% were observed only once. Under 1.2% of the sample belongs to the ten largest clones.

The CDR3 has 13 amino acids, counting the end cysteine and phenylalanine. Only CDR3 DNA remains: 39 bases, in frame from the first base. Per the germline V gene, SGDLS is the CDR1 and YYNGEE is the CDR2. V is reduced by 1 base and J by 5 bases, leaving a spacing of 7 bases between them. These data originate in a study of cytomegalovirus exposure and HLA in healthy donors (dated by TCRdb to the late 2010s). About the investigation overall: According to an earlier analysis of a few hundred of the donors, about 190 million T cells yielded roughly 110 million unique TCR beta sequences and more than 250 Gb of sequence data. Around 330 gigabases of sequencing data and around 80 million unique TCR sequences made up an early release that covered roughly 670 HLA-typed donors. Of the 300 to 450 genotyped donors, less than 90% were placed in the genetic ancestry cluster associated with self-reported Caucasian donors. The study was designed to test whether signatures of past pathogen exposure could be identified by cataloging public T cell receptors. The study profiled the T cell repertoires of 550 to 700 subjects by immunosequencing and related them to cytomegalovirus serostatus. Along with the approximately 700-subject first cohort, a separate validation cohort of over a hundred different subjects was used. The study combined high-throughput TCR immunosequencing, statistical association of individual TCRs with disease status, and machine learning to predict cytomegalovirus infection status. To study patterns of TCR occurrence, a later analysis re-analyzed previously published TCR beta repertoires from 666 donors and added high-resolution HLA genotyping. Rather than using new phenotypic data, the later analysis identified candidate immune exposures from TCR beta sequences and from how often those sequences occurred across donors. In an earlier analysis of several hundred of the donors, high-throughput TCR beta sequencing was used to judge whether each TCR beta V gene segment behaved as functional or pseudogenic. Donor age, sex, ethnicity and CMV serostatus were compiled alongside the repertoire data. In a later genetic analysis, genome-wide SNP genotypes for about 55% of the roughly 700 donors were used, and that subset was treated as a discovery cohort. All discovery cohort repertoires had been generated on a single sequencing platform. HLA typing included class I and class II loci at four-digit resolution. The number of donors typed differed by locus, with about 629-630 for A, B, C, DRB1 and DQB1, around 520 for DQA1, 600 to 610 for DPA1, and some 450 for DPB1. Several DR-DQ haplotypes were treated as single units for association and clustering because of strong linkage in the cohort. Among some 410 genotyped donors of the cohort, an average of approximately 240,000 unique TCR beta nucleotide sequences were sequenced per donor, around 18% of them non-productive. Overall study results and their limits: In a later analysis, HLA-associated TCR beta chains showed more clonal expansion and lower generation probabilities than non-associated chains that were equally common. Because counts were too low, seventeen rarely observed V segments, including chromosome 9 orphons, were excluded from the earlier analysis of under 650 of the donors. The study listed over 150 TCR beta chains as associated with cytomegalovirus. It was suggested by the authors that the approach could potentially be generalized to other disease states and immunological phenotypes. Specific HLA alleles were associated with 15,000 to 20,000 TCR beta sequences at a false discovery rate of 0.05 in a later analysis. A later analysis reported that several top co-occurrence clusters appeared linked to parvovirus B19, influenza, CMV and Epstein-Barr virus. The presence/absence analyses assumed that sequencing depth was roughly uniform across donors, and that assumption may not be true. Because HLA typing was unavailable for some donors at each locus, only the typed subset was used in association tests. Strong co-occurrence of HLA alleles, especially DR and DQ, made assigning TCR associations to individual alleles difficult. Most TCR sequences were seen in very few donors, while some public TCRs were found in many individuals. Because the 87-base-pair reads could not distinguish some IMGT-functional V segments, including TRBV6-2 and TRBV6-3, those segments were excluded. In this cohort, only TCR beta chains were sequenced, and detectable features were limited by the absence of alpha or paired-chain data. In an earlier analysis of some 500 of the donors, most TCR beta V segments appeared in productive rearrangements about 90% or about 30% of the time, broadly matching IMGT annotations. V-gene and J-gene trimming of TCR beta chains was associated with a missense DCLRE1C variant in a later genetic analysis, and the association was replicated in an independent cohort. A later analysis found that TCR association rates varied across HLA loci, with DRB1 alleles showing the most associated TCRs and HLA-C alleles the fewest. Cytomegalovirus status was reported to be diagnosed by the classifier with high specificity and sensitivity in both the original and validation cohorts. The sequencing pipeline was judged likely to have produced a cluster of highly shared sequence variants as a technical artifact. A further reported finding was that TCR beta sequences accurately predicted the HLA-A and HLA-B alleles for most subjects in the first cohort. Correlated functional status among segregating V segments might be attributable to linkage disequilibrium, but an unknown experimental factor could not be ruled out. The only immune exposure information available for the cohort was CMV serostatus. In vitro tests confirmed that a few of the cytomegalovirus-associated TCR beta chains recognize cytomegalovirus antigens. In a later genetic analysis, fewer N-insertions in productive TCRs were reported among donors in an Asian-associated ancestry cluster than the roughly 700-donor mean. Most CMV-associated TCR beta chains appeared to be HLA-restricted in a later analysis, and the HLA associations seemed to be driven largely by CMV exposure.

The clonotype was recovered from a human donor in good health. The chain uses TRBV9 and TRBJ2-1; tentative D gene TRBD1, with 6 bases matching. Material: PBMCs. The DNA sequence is TGTGCCAGCAGCGTAAGACAGGACAATGAGCAGTTCTTC. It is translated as CASSVRQDNEQFF.